Reported below is one T cell receptor (beta chain). The germline CDR1 and CDR2 sequences are SEHNR and FQNEAQ (reference sequence). This CDR3 comprises 15 residues. Trimming stripped 5 bases from V and 7 bases from J, with 18 bases between. This entry comes from a study of blood T cell repertoires in COVID-19. Study summary: The cDNA or gDNA used as material had been derived from T cells, B-cell-depleted T cells, or PBMCs.

Exposed volunteers were people who met a COVID-19 case within 2 weeks before study entry. Authors' data handling: For nucleated cells, counts were estimated from reference gene primer amplification. Only in-frame clones appear in the TCRdb table, and some are missing; sequencing was by immunoSEQ multiplex PCR. The V and J calls and the clone size are those of that table, but D and trimming were determined from the DNA. This sample has about 350,000 clones; 88% occur once, and the top ten carry approximately 1%. The specimen sequenced was PBMCs or T cells enriched from blood (not recorded which). The chain employs TRBV7-9 and TRBJ2-1; D is perhaps TRBD2 (5 bases). The receptor comes from a woman aged 30 to 39 who had been exposed to COVID-19. The CDR3 region has the DNA TGTGCCAGCAGCCGCCGCCTAGCAAGTCCTAATGAGCAGTTCTTC. It is translated as CASSRRLASPNEQFF. Full variable domain (remainder filled in from reference TRBV7-9 and TRBJ2-1): DTGVSQNPRHKITKRGQNVTFRCDPISEHNRLYWYRQTLGQGPEFLTYFQNEAQLEKSRLLSDRFSAERPKGSFSTLEIQRTEQGDSAMYLCASSRRLASPNEQFFGPGTRLTVL.